This T cell receptor (beta chain) was retrieved from a study of blood T cell repertoires in COVID-19. The wider study: Whether acute or convalescent, the COVID-19 samples came from the United States, Italy and Spain. In each case, the material was cDNA or gDNA derived from T cells, B-cell-depleted T cells, or PBMCs.

V lost 2 bases to trimming and J lost 4 bases, with 20 bases between them. CDR1 is MGHDK and CDR2 is SYGVNS in the germline V gene. The CDR3 is made up of 17 amino acids. Clones were sequenced by immunoSEQ multiplex PCR, and TCRdb holds only the in-frame ones, with some missing. The sample yields tens of thousands of clones, under 90% seen once. Material for sequencing was peripheral blood. The sequence derives from a woman of 80 years or more with active or convalescent COVID-19. This chain joins TRBV25-1 and TRBJ1-2, with D maybe TRBD1 (6 bases). The CDR3, as DNA: TGTGCCAGCAGTGAAACGGGACACCCGGGCGGCGGCTATGGCTACACCTTC. It yields the protein CASSETGHPGGGYGYTF.